The TCR beta chain described here comes from a study of technical replicates of blood from a handful of donors. Only in-frame clones appear in the TCRdb table, and some are missing; sequencing was by immunoSEQ multiplex PCR. This sample has approximately 75,000 clones; 95% to 97% occur once, and the top ten carry roughly 0.17%. This receptor was identified in a human donor in good health. Sequenced input: T cells isolated from PBMCs.

The CDR3 loop reads CASSEVVPNTEAFF. As DNA, the CDR3 is TGTGCCAGCAGTGAAGTAGTCCCGAACACTGAAGCTTTCTTT. V is TRBV6-1 and J is TRBJ1-1; D call uncertain. Germline V gene lookup returns CDR1 MNHNS and CDR2 SASEGT. V lost 1 base and J 1 base, leaving 7 bases between the germline ends. This CDR3 is 14 amino acids long.